This T cell receptor (beta chain) was observed in a study of shared clonotypes between healthy human individuals. Study-wide results and caveats: How much donors shared clonotypes was expected to be affected by sequencing depth. Memory subsets generally showed lower estimated richness than naive subsets.

Per the germline V gene, CDR1 is SEHNR and CDR2 is FQNEAQ (reference sequence). This CDR3 spans 11 amino acids. Trimming took 5 bases from V and 8 from J, leaving 6 bases between them. This clone was detected a few times. What it binds is unknown. The sample carries other DNA sequences with the same CDR3. Measured with immunoSEQ multiplex PCR; TCRdb has only the in-frame clones, and not every one. The sample has roughly 1 million clones, approximately 70% seen once. The rearrangement links TRBV7-9 to TRBJ2-2; no definite D call. Sequencing was done on a sample of memory CD4+ T cells sorted from blood. Sample subset: CD45RA-negative fraction. The TCR sequence derives from a man in his late teens or twenties in good health. CDR3 protein: CASSPTGELFF. CDR3 nucleotides: TGTGCCAGCAGCCCGACAGGGGAGCTGTTTTTT.